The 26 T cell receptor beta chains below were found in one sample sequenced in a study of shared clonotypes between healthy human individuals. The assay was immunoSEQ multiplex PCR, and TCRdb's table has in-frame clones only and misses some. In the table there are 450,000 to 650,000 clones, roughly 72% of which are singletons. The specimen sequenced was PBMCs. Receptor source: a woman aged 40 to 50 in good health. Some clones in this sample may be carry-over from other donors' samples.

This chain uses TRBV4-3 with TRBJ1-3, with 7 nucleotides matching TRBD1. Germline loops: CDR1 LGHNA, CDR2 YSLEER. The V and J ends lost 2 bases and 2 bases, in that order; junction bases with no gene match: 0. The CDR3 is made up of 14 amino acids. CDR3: CASSQQGAGNTIYF. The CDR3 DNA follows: TGCGCCAGCAGCCAACAGGGGGCTGGAAACACCATATATTTT.

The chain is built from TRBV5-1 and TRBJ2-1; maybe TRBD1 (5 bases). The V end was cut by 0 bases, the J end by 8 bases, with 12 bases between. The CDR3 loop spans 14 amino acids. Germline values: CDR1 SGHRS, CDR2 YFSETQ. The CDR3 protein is CASSLALPTDEQFF. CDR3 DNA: TGCGCCAGCAGCTTGGCCCTACCGACAGATGAGCAGTTCTTC.

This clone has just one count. CDR3 sequence: CASSLPPPGANTGELFF. DNA for the CDR3: TGTGCCAGCAGCTTACCCCCTCCAGGGGCGAACACCGGGGAGCTGTTTTTT. This chain connects TRBV5-4 to TRBJ2-2; D is possibly TRBD1 (6 bases). V was cut by 2 bases and J by 0 bases, with 14 bases left in between. CDR1 and CDR2 from the germline V gene are SGHNT and YYREEE (reference sequence). The CDR3 is 17 residues long.

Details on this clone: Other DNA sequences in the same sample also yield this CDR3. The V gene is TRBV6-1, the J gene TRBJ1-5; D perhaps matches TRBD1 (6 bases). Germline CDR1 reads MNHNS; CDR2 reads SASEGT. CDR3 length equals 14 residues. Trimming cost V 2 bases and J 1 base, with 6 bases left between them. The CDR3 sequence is CASSETGSNQPQHF. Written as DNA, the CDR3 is TGTGCCAGCAGTGAAACAGGGAGCAATCAGCCCCAGCATTTT.

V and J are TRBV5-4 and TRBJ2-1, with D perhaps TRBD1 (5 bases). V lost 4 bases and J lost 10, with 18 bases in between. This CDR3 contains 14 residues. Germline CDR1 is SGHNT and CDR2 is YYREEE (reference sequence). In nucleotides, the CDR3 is TGTGCCAGCAGCCGACCAGGGATTGTCGGGGAGCAGTTCTTC. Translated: CASSRPGIVGEQFF.

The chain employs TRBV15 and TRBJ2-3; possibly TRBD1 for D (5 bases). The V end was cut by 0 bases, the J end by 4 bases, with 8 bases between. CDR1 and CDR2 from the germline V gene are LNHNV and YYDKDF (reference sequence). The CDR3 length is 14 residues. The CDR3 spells CATSRDVGADTQYF. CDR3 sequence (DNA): TGTGCCACCAGCAGAGATGTAGGGGCAGATACGCAGTATTTT.

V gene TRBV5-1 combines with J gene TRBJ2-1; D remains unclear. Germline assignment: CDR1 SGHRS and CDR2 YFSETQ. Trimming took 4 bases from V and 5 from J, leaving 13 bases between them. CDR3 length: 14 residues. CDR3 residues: CASSEVDIDNEQFF. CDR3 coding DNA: TGCGCCAGCAGCGAGGTAGACATTGACAATGAGCAGTTCTTC. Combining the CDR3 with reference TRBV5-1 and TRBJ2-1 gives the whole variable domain KAGVTQTPRYLIKTRGQQVTLSCSPISGHRSVSWYQQTPGQGLQFLFEYFSETQRNKGNFPGRFSGRQFSNSRSEMNVSTLELGDSALYLCASSEVDIDNEQFFGPGTRLTVL.

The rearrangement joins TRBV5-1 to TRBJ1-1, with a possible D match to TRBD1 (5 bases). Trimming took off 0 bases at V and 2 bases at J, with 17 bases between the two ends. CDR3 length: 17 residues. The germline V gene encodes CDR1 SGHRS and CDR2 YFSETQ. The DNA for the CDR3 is TGCGCCAGCAGCTTGGAGGGAAGGGGAACCCTAAACACTGAAGCTTTCTTT. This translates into CASSLEGRGTLNTEAFF.

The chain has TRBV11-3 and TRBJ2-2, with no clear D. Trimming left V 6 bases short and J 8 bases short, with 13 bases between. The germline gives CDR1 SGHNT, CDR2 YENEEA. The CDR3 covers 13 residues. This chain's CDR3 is CASSPPGLGELFF. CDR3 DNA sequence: TGTGCCAGCAGTCCTCCCGGGCTGGGGGAGCTGTTTTTT. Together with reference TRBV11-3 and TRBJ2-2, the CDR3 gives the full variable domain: EAGVVQSPRYKIIEKKQPVAFWCNPISGHNTLYWYLQNLGQGPELLIRYENEEAVDDSQLPKDRFSAERLKGVDSTLKIQPAELGDSAVYLCASSPPGLGELFFGEGSRLTVL.

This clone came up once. The CDR3 DNA follows: TGTGCCAGCAGTTTCACAGGGAAGAACACTGAAGCTTTCTTT. Residues: CASSFTGKNTEAFF. The chain links TRBV28 to TRBJ1-1, with a possible D match to TRBD1 (6 bases). Trimming stripped 3 bases from V and 1 base from J, with 9 bases between. Germline CDR1 reads MDHEN; CDR2 reads SYDVKM. The CDR3 sequence is 14 residues long.

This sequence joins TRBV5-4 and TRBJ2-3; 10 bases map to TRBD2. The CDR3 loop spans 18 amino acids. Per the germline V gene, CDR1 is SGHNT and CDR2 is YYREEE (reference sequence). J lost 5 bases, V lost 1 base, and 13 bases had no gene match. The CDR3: CASSLLALAGGGVDTQYF. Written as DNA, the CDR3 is TGTGCCAGCAGCTTGCTCGCCTTAGCGGGAGGTGGTGTAGATACGCAGTATTTT.

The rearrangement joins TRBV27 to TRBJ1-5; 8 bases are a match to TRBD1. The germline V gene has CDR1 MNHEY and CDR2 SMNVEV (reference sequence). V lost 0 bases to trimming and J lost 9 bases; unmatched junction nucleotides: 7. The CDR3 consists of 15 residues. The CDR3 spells CASSLSGTGTLPQHF. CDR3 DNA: TGTGCCAGCAGTTTATCTGGGACAGGCACATTGCCCCAGCATTTT.

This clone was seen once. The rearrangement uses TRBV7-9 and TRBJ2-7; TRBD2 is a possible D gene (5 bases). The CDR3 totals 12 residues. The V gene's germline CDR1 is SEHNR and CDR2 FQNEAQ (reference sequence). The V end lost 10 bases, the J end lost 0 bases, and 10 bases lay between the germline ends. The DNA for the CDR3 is TGTGCCACCACTCGGGACTCCTACGAGCAGTACTTC. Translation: CATTRDSYEQYF.

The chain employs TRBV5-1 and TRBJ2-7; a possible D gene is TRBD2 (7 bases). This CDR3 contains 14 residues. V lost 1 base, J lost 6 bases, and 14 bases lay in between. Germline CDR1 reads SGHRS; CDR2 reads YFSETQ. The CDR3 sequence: CASSLMGGRGEQYF. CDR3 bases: TGCGCCAGCAGCTTGATGGGGGGGCGAGGCGAGCAGTACTTC.

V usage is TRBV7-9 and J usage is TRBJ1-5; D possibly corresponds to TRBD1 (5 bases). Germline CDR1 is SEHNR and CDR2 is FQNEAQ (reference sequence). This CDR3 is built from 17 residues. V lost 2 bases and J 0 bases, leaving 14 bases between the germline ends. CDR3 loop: CASSLTTGDYSNQPQHF. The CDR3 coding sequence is TGTGCCAGCAGCTTAACCACAGGAGACTATAGCAATCAGCCCCAGCATTTT.

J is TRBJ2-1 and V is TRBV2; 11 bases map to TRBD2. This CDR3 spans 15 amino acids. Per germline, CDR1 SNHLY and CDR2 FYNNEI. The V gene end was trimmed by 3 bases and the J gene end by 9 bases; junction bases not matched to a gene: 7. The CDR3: CASSEGSGRAGEQFF. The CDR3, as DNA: TGTGCCAGCAGTGAGGGTAGCGGGAGGGCGGGTGAGCAGTTCTTC.

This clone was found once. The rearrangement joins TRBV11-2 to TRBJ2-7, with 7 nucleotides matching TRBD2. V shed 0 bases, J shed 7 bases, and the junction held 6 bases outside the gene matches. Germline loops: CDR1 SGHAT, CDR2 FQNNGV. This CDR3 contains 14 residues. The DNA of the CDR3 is TGTGCCAGCAGCTTAGATCGACTAGCCGGGGAGCAGTACTTC. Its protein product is CASSLDRLAGEQYF.

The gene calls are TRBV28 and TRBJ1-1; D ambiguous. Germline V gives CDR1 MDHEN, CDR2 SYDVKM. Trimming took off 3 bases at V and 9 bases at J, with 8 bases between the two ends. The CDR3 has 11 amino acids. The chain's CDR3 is CASSFDGKAFF. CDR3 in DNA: TGTGCCAGCAGTTTTGATGGCAAAGCTTTCTTT.

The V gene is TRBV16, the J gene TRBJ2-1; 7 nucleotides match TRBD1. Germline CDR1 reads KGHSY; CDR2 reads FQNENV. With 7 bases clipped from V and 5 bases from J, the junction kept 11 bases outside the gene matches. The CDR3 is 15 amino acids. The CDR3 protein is CASTSTGTENNEQFF. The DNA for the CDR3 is TGTGCCAGCACTTCGACCGGGACAGAAAACAATGAGCAGTTCTTC.

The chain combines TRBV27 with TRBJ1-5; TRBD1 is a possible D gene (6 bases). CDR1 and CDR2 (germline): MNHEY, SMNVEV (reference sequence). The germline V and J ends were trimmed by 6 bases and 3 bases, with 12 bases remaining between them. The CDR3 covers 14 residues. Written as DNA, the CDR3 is TGTGCCAGCAGGCCGGGACACGACAATCAGCCCCAGCATTTT. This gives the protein CASRPGHDNQPQHF.

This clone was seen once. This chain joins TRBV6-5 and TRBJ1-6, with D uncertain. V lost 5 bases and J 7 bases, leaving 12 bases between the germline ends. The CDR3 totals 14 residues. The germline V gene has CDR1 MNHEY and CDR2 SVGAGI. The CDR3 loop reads CASSRRLANSPLHF. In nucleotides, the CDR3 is TGTGCCAGCAGTCGAAGACTAGCGAATTCACCCCTCCACTTT.

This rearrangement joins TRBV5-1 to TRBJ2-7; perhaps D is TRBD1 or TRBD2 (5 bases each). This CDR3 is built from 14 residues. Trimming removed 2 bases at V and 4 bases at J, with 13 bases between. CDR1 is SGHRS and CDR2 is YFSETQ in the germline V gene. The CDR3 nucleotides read TGCGCCAGCAGCTTCCGGGACGGTCTTTACGAGCAGTACTTC. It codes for CASSFRDGLYEQYF.

The CDR3 coding sequence is TGTGCCAGCAGTTCGGTCGGACAAGAGACCCAGTACTTC. Amino acids: CASSSVGQETQYF. The V and J genes are TRBV27 and TRBJ2-5; D is undetermined. CDR3 length: 13 amino acids. Germline V gene data show CDR1 as MNHEY and CDR2 as SMNVEV (reference sequence). V was pared by 4 bases and J by 2 bases, with 8 bases between.

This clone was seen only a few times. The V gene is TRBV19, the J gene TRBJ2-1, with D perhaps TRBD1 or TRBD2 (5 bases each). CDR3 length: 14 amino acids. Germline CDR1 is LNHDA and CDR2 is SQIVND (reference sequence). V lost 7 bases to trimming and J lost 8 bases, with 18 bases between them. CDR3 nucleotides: TGTGCCAGTACGTTGGGCAGGGAGAGCCATGAGCAGTTCTTC. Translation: CASTLGRESHEQFF.

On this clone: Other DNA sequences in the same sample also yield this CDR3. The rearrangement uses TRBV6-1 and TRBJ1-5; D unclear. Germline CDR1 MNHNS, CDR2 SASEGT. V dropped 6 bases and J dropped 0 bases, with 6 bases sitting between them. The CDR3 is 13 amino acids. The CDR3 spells CASSYNSNQPQHF. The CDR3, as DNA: TGTGCCAGCAGCTACAATAGCAATCAGCCCCAGCATTTT.

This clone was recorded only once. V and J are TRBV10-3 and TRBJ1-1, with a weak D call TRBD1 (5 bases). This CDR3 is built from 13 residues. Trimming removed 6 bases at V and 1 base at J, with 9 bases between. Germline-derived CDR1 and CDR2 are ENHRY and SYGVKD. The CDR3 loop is CAISLDRNTEAFF. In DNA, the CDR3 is TGTGCCATCAGCCTAGACAGGAACACTGAAGCTTTCTTT.